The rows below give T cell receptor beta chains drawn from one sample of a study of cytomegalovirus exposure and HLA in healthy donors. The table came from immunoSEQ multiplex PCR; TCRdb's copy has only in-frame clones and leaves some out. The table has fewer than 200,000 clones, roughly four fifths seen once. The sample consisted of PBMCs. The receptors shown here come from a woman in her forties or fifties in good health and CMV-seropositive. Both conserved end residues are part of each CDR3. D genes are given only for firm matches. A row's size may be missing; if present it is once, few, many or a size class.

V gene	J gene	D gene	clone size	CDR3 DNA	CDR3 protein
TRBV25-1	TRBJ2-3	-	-	TGTGCCAGCAGTGATATGACAGCCAGCACAGATACGCAGTATTTT	CASSDMTASTDTQYF
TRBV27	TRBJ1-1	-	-	TGTGCCAGCAGTTCATATCGGACAGCCAGCATGAACACTGAAGCTTTCTTT	CASSSYRTASMNTEAFF
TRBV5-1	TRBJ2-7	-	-	TGCGCCAGCAGGGAGGAGAGCTCCTACGAGCAGTACTTC	CASREESSYEQYF
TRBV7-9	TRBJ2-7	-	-	TGTGCCAGCAGCTTGGGACTGGGTTCTTACGAGCAGTACTTC	CASSLGLGSYEQYF
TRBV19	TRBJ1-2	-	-	TGTGCCAGTAGTATAGACTTCAGCCCGACGGGAGGCTACACCTTC	CASSIDFSPTGGYTF
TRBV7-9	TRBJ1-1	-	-	TGTGCCAGCAGCTTGATGACAGGGAACACTGAAGCTTTCTTT	CASSLMTGNTEAFF
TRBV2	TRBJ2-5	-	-	TGTGCCAGCAGGGGAGCCAGGAGGGTTCGGGAGACCCAGTACTTC	CASRGARRVRETQYF
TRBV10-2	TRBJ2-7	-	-	TGCGCCAGCAGTGAGGAGGGAGGCTACGAGCAGTACTTC	CASSEEGGYEQYF
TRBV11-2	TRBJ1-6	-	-	TGTGCCAGCAGCTTAGCTGTCGGGACTTTCAGCTCCTATAATTCACCCCTCCACTTT	CASSLAVGTFSSYNSPLHF
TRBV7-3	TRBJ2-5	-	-	TGTGCCAGCAGCTCGGGACTCGTGGAGACCCAGTACTTC	CASSSGLVETQYF
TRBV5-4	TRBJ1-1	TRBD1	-	TGTGCCAGCAGCGGTCGGACAGGGGTAGTTTCCACTGAAGCTTTCTTT	CASSGRTGVVSTEAFF
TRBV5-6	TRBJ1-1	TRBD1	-	TGTGCCAGCAGCTCTCGACCGGGACAGGGGCTAGAAGCTTTCTTT	CASSSRPGQGLEAFF
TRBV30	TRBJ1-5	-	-	TGTGCCTGGAGGGAATTTGCAGGGAACCAGCCCCAGCATTTT	CAWREFAGNQPQHF
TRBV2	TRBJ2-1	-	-	TGTGCCAGCAGTGTTATTCAGGGCTCCTACAATGAGCAGTTCTTC	CASSVIQGSYNEQFF
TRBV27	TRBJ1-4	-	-	TGTGCCAGCAGTTTAAGGGTGGGGGGGAAAGATGAAAAACTGTTTTTT	CASSLRVGGKDEKLFF
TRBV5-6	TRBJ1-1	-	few	TGTGCCAGCAGCTTGTCCCGGGAATCTGAAGCTTTCTTT	CASSLSRESEAFF
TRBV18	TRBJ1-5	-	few	TGTGCCAGCTCACCCTACGGAGGGAATAGCAATCAGCCCCAGCATTTT	CASSPYGGNSNQPQHF
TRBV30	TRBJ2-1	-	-	TGTGCCTGGAGTGGGACTGGTGCTTCCTACAATGAGCAGTTCTTC	CAWSGTGASYNEQFF
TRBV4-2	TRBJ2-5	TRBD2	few	TGTGCCAGCAGCCGGGGGACTAGCGGGGCCCAAGAGACCCAGTACTTC	CASSRGTSGAQETQYF
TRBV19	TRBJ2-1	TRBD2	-	TGTGCCAGTAGTATTTATGGCGGGGGGGGCTACAATGAGCAGTTCTTC	CASSIYGGGGYNEQFF
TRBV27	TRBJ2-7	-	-	TGTGCCAGCAGTTTAAGGCCAGGCGAGAACGAGCAGTACTTC	CASSLRPGENEQYF
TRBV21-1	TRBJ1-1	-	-	TGTGCCAGCAGCTCCCGGACTCCTCCTGAAGCTTTCTTT	CASSSRTPPEAFF
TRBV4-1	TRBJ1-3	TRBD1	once	TGCGCCAGCAGCCAAGATCGGACAGGGAGGCTAAACACCATATATTTT	CASSQDRTGRLNTIYF
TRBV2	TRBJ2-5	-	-	TGTGCCAGCAGTGAAGCTGACTGGTCGGCGGGCGGCGAGACCCAGTACTTC	CASSEADWSAGGETQYF
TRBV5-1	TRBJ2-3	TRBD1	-	TGCGCCAGCAGCGGCCCGGACAGGTTGACGCAGTATTTT	CASSGPDRLTQYF
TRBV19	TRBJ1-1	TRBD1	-	TGTGCCAGTAGTATAGGGTTGCAGGGGGCGCGAACTGAAGCTTTCTTT	CASSIGLQGARTEAFF
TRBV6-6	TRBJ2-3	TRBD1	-	TGTGCCAGCAGTTACTGGGGACAGGGAAGGCCAGATACGCAGTATTTT	CASSYWGQGRPDTQYF
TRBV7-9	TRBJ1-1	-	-	TGTTCCAGCAGCCTCTCTTACACTGAAGCTTTCTTT	CSSSLSYTEAFF
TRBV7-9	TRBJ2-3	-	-	TGTGCCAGCAGCTTAATGGGAGCGCGGGATACGCAGTATTTT	CASSLMGARDTQYF
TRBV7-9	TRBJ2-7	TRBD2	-	TGTTCCAGCAGCTTAGTGGCAGGGAGGGGTTCCTATGAGCAGTACTTC	CSSSLVAGRGSYEQYF
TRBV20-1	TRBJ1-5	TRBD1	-	TGCAGTGCTAGTCAGGGGGAGCCCCAGCATTTT	CSASQGEPQHF
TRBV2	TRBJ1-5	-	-	TGTGCCAGCAGTGGCAGTAGGGGGATCCTAAATCAGCCCCAGCATTTT	CASSGSRGILNQPQHF
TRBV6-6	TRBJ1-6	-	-	TGTGCCAGCAGTTTAGAGAATCATTCACCCCTCCACTTT	CASSLENHSPLHF
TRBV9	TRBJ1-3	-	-	TGTGCCAGCATGGGCAACTCTGGAAACACCATATATTTT	CASMGNSGNTIYF
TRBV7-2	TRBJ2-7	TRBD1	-	TGTGCCAGCAGCTGGGGACAGGGCTACGAGCAGTACTTC	CASSWGQGYEQYF
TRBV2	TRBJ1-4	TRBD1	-	TGTGCCAGCAGAGCTTGGACAGGGGCTAATGAAAAACTGTTTTTT	CASRAWTGANEKLFF
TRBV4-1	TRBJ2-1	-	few	TGCGCCAGCAGCCAAGGGTCGAACGGTTACAATGAGCAGTTCTTC	CASSQGSNGYNEQFF
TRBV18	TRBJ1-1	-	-	TGTGCCAGCTCATCGGCCATAGGAGTCCAAGCTTTCTTT	CASSSAIGVQAFF
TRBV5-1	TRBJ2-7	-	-	TGCGCCAGCAGCTCCGGGACTCTGAGCTCCTACGAGCAGTACTTC	CASSSGTLSSYEQYF
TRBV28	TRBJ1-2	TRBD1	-	TGTGCCAGCAGTGGGGGACAGTATGGCTACACCTTC	CASSGGQYGYTF
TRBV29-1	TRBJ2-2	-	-	TGCAGCGTTGAAAACCCCGCCGAGGAGAACACCGGGGAGCTGTTTTTT	CSVENPAEENTGELFF
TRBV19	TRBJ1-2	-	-	TGTGCCAGTAGTCCGGGGGTCACAAGGGAGATACAAGGCTACACCTTC	CASSPGVTREIQGYTF
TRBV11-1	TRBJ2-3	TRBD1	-	TGTGCCAGCAGCTTAGGGACAGGGCGAGCAGATACGCAGTATTTT	CASSLGTGRADTQYF
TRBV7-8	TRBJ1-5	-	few	TGTGCCAGCAGCTTAGAGGAGGGTCAGCCCCAGCATTTT	CASSLEEGQPQHF
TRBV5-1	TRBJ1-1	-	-	TGCGCCAGCAGCCTATCGTCGGGAGGGAGGGCTTTCTTT	CASSLSSGGRAFF
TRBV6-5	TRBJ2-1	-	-	TGTGCCAGCCACACTAGAAAGGACAATGAGCAGTTCTTC	CASHTRKDNEQFF
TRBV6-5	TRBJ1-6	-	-	TGTGCCAGCACCCTAGGGGGGGGGCATTCACCCCTCCACTTT	CASTLGGGHSPLHF
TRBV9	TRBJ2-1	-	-	TGTGCCAGCAGCGTAGTCGGGGGGCCCCACAATGAGCAGTTCTTC	CASSVVGGPHNEQFF
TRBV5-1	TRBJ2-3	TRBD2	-	TGCGCCAGCAGCTTGACGGGACTAAGCACAGATACGCAGTATTTT	CASSLTGLSTDTQYF
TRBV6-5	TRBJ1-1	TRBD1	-	TGTGCCAGCAGTTACTCGACAGGGATGGCTGAAGCTTTCTTT	CASSYSTGMAEAFF
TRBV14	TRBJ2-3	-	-	TGTGCCAGCAGCCAAGATCAACGAGGCGGGCAGTATTTT	CASSQDQRGGQYF
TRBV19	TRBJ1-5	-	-	TGTGCCAGTAGTATACGAGGGTCGGGCAATCAGCCCCAGCATTTT	CASSIRGSGNQPQHF
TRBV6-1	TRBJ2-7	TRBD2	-	TGTGCCAGCAGTGCGCGGATAGCGGGGGGGCCCTACGAGCAGTACTTC	CASSARIAGGPYEQYF
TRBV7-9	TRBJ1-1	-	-	TGTGCCAGCAGCTTAACACGGAACACTGAAGCTTTCTTT	CASSLTRNTEAFF
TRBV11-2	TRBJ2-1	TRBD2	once	TGTGCCAGCAGCTTAGTGGCGGGGGGGCCTAATAATGAGCAGTTCTTC	CASSLVAGGPNNEQFF
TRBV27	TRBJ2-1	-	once	TGTGCCAGCAGTTTGGAAAGGACAGCGAGCTCCTACAATGAGCAGTTCTTC	CASSLERTASSYNEQFF
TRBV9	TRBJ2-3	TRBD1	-	TGTGCCAGCAGCGACCAGACAGGGCCGGATACGCAGTATTTT	CASSDQTGPDTQYF
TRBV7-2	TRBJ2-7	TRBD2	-	TGTGCCAGCAGCAACGGGGGGACTGCTAGGGAGCAGTACTTC	CASSNGGTAREQYF
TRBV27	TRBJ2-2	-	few	TGTGCCAGCGCTGAGGGTCCCGGGGAGCTGTTTTTT	CASAEGPGELFF